The T cell receptor (beta chain) under discussion was sequenced for a study of shared clonotypes between healthy human individuals. Trimming cost V 4 bases and J 7 bases; bases outside gene matches: 9. The CDR3 is made up of 14 amino acids. Germline CDR1 MNHEY, CDR2 SVGAGI. Sequencing was performed with immunoSEQ multiplex PCR; in TCRdb, only in-frame clones are kept and a portion is missing. The sample yields 2,500,000 or so clones, approximately 94% seen once. This chain uses TRBV6-5 with TRBJ2-7, with 8 positions matching TRBD2. Material for sequencing was naive CD4+ T cells sorted from blood. Stated subset: CD45RA+ positively selected. This receptor was obtained from a man between 18 and 29 years old in good health. The CDR3 spells CASSSRAGVNEQYF. The CDR3 DNA sequence: TGTGCCAGCAGTTCGCGAGCGGGAGTGAATGAGCAGTACTTC.